The next 31 T cell receptor beta chains were all read from a single sample in a study of blood T cell repertoires in COVID-19. The method was immunoSEQ multiplex PCR; TCRdb's version includes in-frame clones alone and lacks a portion of them. The data show under 300,000 clones, around nine tenths seen once. Sequenced: PBMCs or T cells enriched from blood (not recorded which). These receptors all come from a man aged 40-49 years who had recovered from COVID-19.

The rearrangement uses TRBV6-5 and TRBJ1-5; 8 bases are shared with TRBD1. This CDR3 comprises 15 residues. CDR1 is MNHEY and CDR2 is SVGAGI in the germline V gene. J lost 3 bases, V lost 6 bases, and 7 bases had no gene match. The CDR3 spells CASRTAGGNNQPQHF. The CDR3 nucleotides read TGTGCCAGCAGAACGGCAGGGGGCAACAATCAGCCCCAGCATTTT.

The V gene is TRBV18, the J gene TRBJ2-5; maybe TRBD1 (6 bases). CDR1 KGHSH and CDR2 LQKENI come from the germline V gene. V gave up 3 bases and J gave up 0 bases, with 14 bases separating them. The CDR3 length is 16 residues. As DNA, the CDR3 is TGTGCCAGCTCACCTGTTCCCGGACAGTACCAAGAGACCCAGTACTTC. Residues: CASSPVPGQYQETQYF.

The chain recombines TRBV5-8 with TRBJ1-6; a possible D gene is TRBD1 (6 bases). This CDR3 is built from 16 residues. Germline V gives CDR1 SGHTS, CDR2 YDEGEE. Between the trimmed V and J ends, which lost 4 bases and 5 bases, there was a span of 16 bases. CDR3 region: CASSPGRGPHNSPLHF. In nucleotides, the CDR3 is TGTGCCAGCAGCCCTGGCAGGGGCCCTCATAATTCACCCCTCCACTTT.

The V and J genes are TRBV12-3 or TRBV12-4 and TRBJ1-5; D gene unclear. CDR3 length equals 12 residues. Trimming left V 5 bases short and J 4 bases short, with 6 bases between. The chain's CDR3 is CASSPSNQPQHF. DNA for the CDR3: TGTGCCAGCAGTCCGTCGAATCAGCCCCAGCATTTT.

In this sample, this clone turned up a few times. The rearrangement links TRBV19 to TRBJ1-2; D ambiguous. Between the trimmed V and J ends, which lost 0 bases and 4 bases, there was a span of 12 bases. This CDR3 has 15 residues. In germline, CDR1 is LNHDA, CDR2 SQIVND (reference sequence). The CDR3 is CASSIEPPGFYGYTF. As DNA, the CDR3 is TGTGCCAGTAGTATAGAGCCACCCGGGTTCTATGGCTACACCTTC.

This clone was observed once. This chain joins TRBV11-2 and TRBJ1-3, with a tentative D call TRBD1 (6 bases). This CDR3 has 16 amino acids. Germline CDR1 reads SGHAT; CDR2 reads FQNNGV. Trimming took off 6 bases at V and 0 bases at J, with 15 bases between the two ends. The CDR3 DNA follows: TGTGCCAGCAGTCTAACACAGGGCAGCTCTGGAAACACCATATATTTT. This gives the protein CASSLTQGSSGNTIYF.

CDR3 in DNA: TGTGCCAGCAGCCAGACAGGGATACACCAAGAGACCCAGTACTTC. It is translated as CASSQTGIHQETQYF. The chain links TRBV7-6 to TRBJ2-5, with 7 nucleotides matching TRBD1. The V gene end was trimmed by 5 bases and the J gene end by 0 bases; junction bases not matched to a gene: 6. Germline loops: CDR1 SGHVS, CDR2 FNYEAQ. The CDR3 length is 15 residues.

The CDR3, as DNA: TGTGCCAGCAGACAAGGACAGTTGTCTAACTATGGCTACACCTTC. Residues: CASRQGQLSNYGYTF. The chain employs TRBV28 and TRBJ1-2; TRBD1 might be the D (6 bases). V lost 6 bases and J lost 0, with 14 bases in between. The CDR3 totals 15 residues. Germline V lookup: CDR1 MDHEN, CDR2 SYDVKM.

The V gene is TRBV7-2, the J gene TRBJ1-1, with no clear D. V dropped 0 bases and J dropped 11 bases, with 16 bases sitting between them. CDR3 length: 14 amino acids. CDR1 is SGHTA and CDR2 is FQGNSA in the germline V gene. CDR3 nucleotide sequence: TGTGCCAGCAGCTTAGCAGGATCTACACCGGGGGCTTTCTTT. Amino acid sequence: CASSLAGSTPGAFF.

This clone was counted a single time. The chain links TRBV4-3 to TRBJ1-5; 8 nucleotides line up with TRBD1. J lost 3 bases, V lost 1 base, and 2 bases had no gene match. Germline CDR1 is LGHNA and CDR2 is YSLEER. The CDR3 spans 15 residues. The CDR3 reads CASSQGTGTNQPQHF. CDR3 bases: TGCGCCAGCAGCCAAGGGACAGGGACCAATCAGCCCCAGCATTTT.

This chain links TRBV24-1 with TRBJ2-5, with TRBD1 as a possible D gene (6 bases). The CDR3 has 15 residues. CDR1 and CDR2 from the germline V gene are KGHDR and SFDVKD. Trimming left V 5 bases short and J 3 bases short, with 15 bases between. The CDR3 protein is CATSAQIRGEETQYF. CDR3 coding DNA: TGTGCCACCAGTGCCCAAATCAGGGGAGAAGAGACCCAGTACTTC.

The chain links TRBV7-2 to TRBJ2-5; 7 nucleotides match TRBD1. The germline V gene has CDR1 SGHTA and CDR2 FQGNSA. CDR3 length: 13 amino acids. V lost 4 bases, J lost 5 bases, and 4 bases stayed unmatched. The CDR3 here is CASSSGGTETQYF. CDR3 nucleotides: TGTGCCAGCAGCTCAGGGGGTACGGAGACCCAGTACTTC.

The chain has TRBV4-2 and TRBJ2-5, with D possibly TRBD1 on 6 matching bases. The germline V gene has CDR1 LGHNA and CDR2 YNFKEQ. This CDR3 contains 15 residues. Deletions cut 4 bases from V and 1 base from J, with 13 bases between. CDR3: CASSPNRAPQETQYF. In DNA, the CDR3 is TGTGCCAGCAGCCCAAACAGGGCCCCCCAAGAGACCCAGTACTTC.

V gene TRBV9 combines with J gene TRBJ1-1; D is uncertain. The CDR3 runs to 15 residues. V was trimmed by 0 bases and J by 0 bases, leaving 9 bases between them. Germline V gene data show CDR1 as SGDLS and CDR2 as YYNGEE. DNA for the CDR3: TGTGCCAGCAGCGTAGATGGGAGCATGAACACTGAAGCTTTCTTT. Translation gives CASSVDGSMNTEAFF. The full variable domain, rest sourced from reference TRBV9 and TRBJ1-1, is DSGVTQTPKHLITATGQRVTLRCSPRSGDLSVYWYQQSLDQGLQFLIQYYNGEERAKGNILERFSAQQFPDLHSELNLSSLELGDSALYFCASSVDGSMNTEAFFGQGTRLTVV.

The chain joins TRBV9 to TRBJ1-2, with 9 nucleotides matching TRBD1. The trim removed 4 bases at V and 5 bases at J, leaving 6 bases unmatched. Germline V gene sequence: CDR1 SGDLS, CDR2 YYNGEE. The CDR3 spans 14 residues. CDR3 in DNA: TGTGCCAGCAGCACACAGGGGGCTAGGTATGGCTACACCTTC. Its protein product is CASSTQGARYGYTF.

CDR3 sequence: CASSSGIAGGDTQYF. The CDR3 DNA is TGTGCCAGCAGTTCCGGGATAGCGGGAGGAGATACGCAGTATTTT. The V gene is TRBV6-5, the J gene TRBJ2-3; 10 positions match TRBD2. V was clipped by 4 bases and J by 5 bases; unmatched bases: 6. In germline, CDR1 is MNHEY, CDR2 SVGAGI. The CDR3 is made up of 15 amino acids.

The chain couples TRBV6-2 or TRBV6-3 to TRBJ2-1, with 14 bases fitting TRBD2. Germline assignment: CDR1 MNHEY and CDR2 SVGEGT. The CDR3 extends over 15 amino acids. V was pared by 5 bases and J by 7 bases, with 4 bases of the junction left unmatched. CDR3 residues: CASSPGTSGRNEQFF. Written as DNA, the CDR3 is TGTGCCAGCAGTCCCGGGACTAGCGGGAGAAATGAGCAGTTCTTC.

This clone was counted once. This chain connects TRBV6-2 or TRBV6-3 to TRBJ1-1, with 7 positions matching TRBD1. V lost 2 bases, J lost 0 bases, and 15 bases stayed unmatched. This CDR3 has 19 amino acids. Germline V gene data show CDR1 as MNHEY and CDR2 as SVGEGT. In DNA form, the CDR3 reads TGTGCCAGCAGTTACGGCGTAGTACAGGGGATGATAATGAACACTGAAGCTTTCTTT. This gives the protein CASSYGVVQGMIMNTEAFF.

The gene calls are TRBV4-2 and TRBJ2-1; 12 bases line up with TRBD2. V trimming: 1 base; J trimming: 1 base; junction bases outside the gene matches: 5. The germline V gene encodes CDR1 LGHNA and CDR2 YNFKEQ. The length of the CDR3 is 18 residues. CDR3 region: CASSQVQLAGGSYNEQFF. CDR3 bases: TGTGCCAGCAGCCAAGTCCAACTAGCGGGAGGTTCCTACAATGAGCAGTTCTTC.

V and J are TRBV7-6 and TRBJ1-3; a possible D gene is TRBD1 (6 bases). The CDR3 length is 16 residues. CDR1 is SGHVS, CDR2 FNYEAQ, per germline. The V end was cut by 5 bases, the J end by 6 bases, with 20 bases between. The DNA of the CDR3 is TGTGCCAGCAGCCCACGGACAGTTGGATTGGAAAACACCATATATTTT. Its translation is CASSPRTVGLENTIYF.

The gene calls are TRBV28 and TRBJ1-5, with 8 bases that match TRBD1. This CDR3 is built from 16 residues. Germline loops: CDR1 MDHEN, CDR2 SYDVKM. V trimming: 5 bases; J trimming: 1 base; junction bases outside the gene matches: 7. The CDR3 protein is CASSRTGKGSNQPQHF. The CDR3, as DNA: TGTGCCAGCAGTCGGACAGGGAAAGGGAGCAATCAGCCCCAGCATTTT.

The chain couples TRBV7-2 to TRBJ1-5, with a possible D match to TRBD1 (5 bases). Per germline, CDR1 SGHTA and CDR2 FQGNSA. The CDR3 spans 16 residues. The germline V and J ends were trimmed by 2 bases and 0 bases, with 11 bases remaining between them. As DNA, the CDR3 is TGTGCCAGCAGCTTATACGGGGGGTTTAGCAATCAGCCCCAGCATTTT. Its protein is CASSLYGGFSNQPQHF.

The chain has TRBV29-1 and TRBJ1-1; the D gene is possibly TRBD1 (6 bases). V dropped 6 bases and J dropped 3 bases, with 20 bases sitting between them. This CDR3 is 15 amino acids long. From germline, CDR1 is SQVTM and CDR2 ANQGSEA. CDR3 in DNA: TGCAGCGTGCCCGGGACAACCTTCGTGGACACTGAAGCTTTCTTT. It is translated as CSVPGTTFVDTEAFF.

This clone was detected once. The chain couples TRBV5-1 to TRBJ2-2; TRBD1 matches at 9 bases. The germline V gene has CDR1 SGHRS and CDR2 YFSETQ. The CDR3 spans 18 residues. The trim removed 0 bases at V and 5 bases at J, leaving 11 bases unmatched. CDR3: CASSLAGGRDRATGELFF. The DNA of the CDR3 is TGCGCCAGCAGCTTGGCCGGGGGCCGGGACAGGGCTACCGGGGAGCTGTTTTTT.

The CDR3 protein is CSASTGGTEAFF. The CDR3 bases are TGCAGTGCTAGTACAGGGGGCACTGAAGCTTTCTTT. The chain is built from TRBV20-1 and TRBJ1-1, with TRBD1 matching 8 bases. This CDR3 contains 12 residues. With V trimmed by 3 bases and J by 4 bases, 1 base remained unmatched. CDR1 and CDR2 from the germline V gene are DFQATT and SNEGSKA (reference sequence).

The V and J genes are TRBV19 and TRBJ2-1; D is perhaps TRBD1 (5 bases). Germline CDR1 is LNHDA and CDR2 is SQIVND (reference sequence). This CDR3 comprises 13 residues. The V gene lost 7 bases and the J gene lost 5 bases, with 12 bases spanning the gap. CDR3 DNA sequence: TGTGCCAGTACAGGGTTCAGCGACAATGAGCAGTTCTTC. This codes for CASTGFSDNEQFF.

The chain has TRBV3-1 (or the pseudogene TRBV3-2) and TRBJ1-1; 11 bases fit TRBD1. The CDR3 is 16 amino acids. Germline-derived CDR1 and CDR2 are LGHDT and YNNKEL (reference sequence). The ends lost 2 bases at V and 4 bases at J; junction bases unmatched: 6. The CDR3 DNA follows: TGTGCCAGCAGCCAAACCATGGGACAGGGGGTCACTGAAGCTTTCTTT. As protein: CASSQTMGQGVTEAFF.

The V gene is TRBV19, the J gene TRBJ1-5; TRBD1 agrees at 7 bases. Germline V gene sequence: CDR1 LNHDA, CDR2 SQIVND (reference sequence). This CDR3 is built from 15 residues. V trimming: 5 bases; J trimming: 4 bases; junction bases outside the gene matches: 8. This CDR3 is CASSARDSENQPQHF. The CDR3 DNA is TGTGCCAGTAGTGCTAGGGACAGCGAAAATCAGCCCCAGCATTTT.

This clone appeared a few times. The chain joins TRBV14 to TRBJ1-6; D is unclear. Trimming pared 4 bases from V and 8 bases from J, leaving 12 bases between. Germline V lookup: CDR1 SGHDN, CDR2 FVKESK. This CDR3 comprises 14 residues. The CDR3 DNA sequence: TGTGCCAGCAGCCTTCACCTATCGGATTCACCCCTCCACTTT. Translating gives CASSLHLSDSPLHF.

This chain links TRBV6-1 with TRBJ2-7, with 8 bases lining up with TRBD1. J was trimmed by 3 bases and V by 0 bases; bases with no gene match: 1. From germline, CDR1 is MNHNS and CDR2 SASEGT. This CDR3 comprises 14 residues. CDR3: CASSEAGQGYEQYF. CDR3 nucleotides: TGTGCCAGCAGTGAAGCCGGACAGGGCTACGAGCAGTACTTC.

The chain has TRBV28 and TRBJ1-5; 7 bases align to TRBD1. The trim removed 2 bases at V and 5 bases at J, leaving 6 bases unmatched. The CDR3 contains 15 residues. CDR1 MDHEN and CDR2 SYDVKM come from the germline V gene. CDR3 bases: TGTGCCAGCAGTTTACCCGGGACAGCTTATCAGCCCCAGCATTTT. Translating gives CASSLPGTAYQPQHF.